The next 6 T cell receptor beta chains were all read from a single sample in a study of T cell changes during pregnancy in multiple sclerosis. Repertoires were generated with immunoSEQ multiplex PCR, while TCRdb's copy carries only in-frame clones and drops some. The data contain tens of thousands of clones, about 93% of them singletons. The sequenced sample was peripheral blood, obtained in the third trimester of pregnancy. These receptors were collected from a female donor in good health, enrolled as a control in a pregnancy study.

This chain links TRBV1 with TRBJ2-1; TRBD2, the table's D call, was not compared with the DNA. TRBV1 is designated a pseudogene. The CDR3 sequence is 12 residues long. The CDR3 region is CTSNREGPEQFF. CDR3 nucleotides: TGCACCAGCAACCGGGAGGGCCCTGAGCAGTTCTTC.

This chain links TRBV2 with TRBJ2-7; the match to TRBD2 covers 10 bases. The germline V gene encodes CDR1 SNHLY and CDR2 FYNNEI. The CDR3 sequence is 15 residues long. Trimming took 6 bases from V and 2 from J; bases not matched to a gene: 7. The CDR3 here is CASRYSSGGAYEQYF. CDR3 DNA: TGTGCCAGCAGGTACTCTAGCGGGGGAGCCTACGAGCAGTACTTC.

The chain is built from TRBV5-1 and TRBJ2-3, with 11 bases fitting TRBD2. The V gene end was trimmed by 4 bases and the J gene end by 2 bases; junction bases not matched to a gene: 6. This CDR3 is 16 amino acids long. Germline V gene data show CDR1 as SGHRS and CDR2 as YFSETQ. CDR3 coding DNA: TGCGCCAGCAGCCCGGGACTAGCGGCCCCCACAGATACGCAGTATTTT. Translated: CASSPGLAAPTDTQYF.

This clone has a handful of counts. This sequence joins TRBV6-4 and TRBJ1-5; perhaps TRBD1 as D (6 bases). The CDR3 is 14 amino acids. Trimming took 3 bases from V and 4 from J, leaving 10 bases between them. Looked up from germline, CDR1 is MRHNA and CDR2 is SNTAGT. CDR3: CASSEEGENQPQHF. The CDR3 coding sequence is TGTGCCAGCAGTGAAGAGGGGGAGAATCAGCCCCAGCATTTT.

The chain employs TRBV4-1 and TRBJ2-7; 7 nucleotides align to TRBD1. The CDR3 is made up of 15 amino acids. Losses at the gene ends were 2 bases for V and 2 bases for J; bases not matched to a gene: 6. Germline loops: CDR1 MGHRA, CDR2 YSYEKL. The CDR3 DNA is TGCGCCAGCAGCCAAAACCCGGGACAGACCTACGAGCAGTACTTC. It specifies CASSQNPGQTYEQYF.

This sequence joins TRBV11-2 and TRBJ2-2; 7 bases match TRBD1. J lost 2 bases, V lost 6 bases, and 12 bases had no gene match. In germline, CDR1 is SGHAT, CDR2 FQNNGV. The CDR3 is made up of 17 amino acids. The CDR3 spells CASRKNRGQRNTGELFF. The CDR3 coding sequence is TGTGCCAGCAGGAAGAATAGGGGACAGCGAAACACCGGGGAGCTGTTTTTT.